This TCR beta chain derives from a study of blood T cells in healthy people across ages. Study results and caveats: Across the age range, TCR beta diversity per million T cells fell in a roughly linear way.

Primers used in a second PCR of roughly 6 to 11 cycles were a sample-barcoded 5' primer and a J-beta primer mix. MiXCR was run by TCRdb on the 5' RACE reads, yielding one entry per CDR3 protein. Here the sample spans about 970,000 distinct CDR3 sequences, roughly 51% being singletons. The CDR3 spans 16 residues. Germline trimming cut 6 bases from V and 8 bases from J; bases unmatched to any gene: 9. Worth noting for this clonotype: The antigen remains unidentified.

The receptor was derived from a woman aged 60 to 75 in good health. The chain is built from TRBV12-3 or TRBV12-4 and TRBJ2-1, with 14 bases that match TRBD2. Sequenced material: blood. CDR3 bases: TGTGCCAGCAGCCTCGGGACTAGCGGGAGAGCAGATGAGCAGTTCTTC. Its protein is CASSLGTSGRADEQFF.